This entry is about one TCR beta chain. Its antigen is not known. Losses at the gene ends were 4 bases for V and 3 bases for J; bases not matched to a gene: 9. CDR3 length: 16 amino acids. CDR1 is SEHNR, CDR2 FQNEAQ, per germline (reference sequence). The data were taken from a study of shared clonotypes between healthy human individuals. Study outcomes and limitations: Generally, estimated richness proved larger in naive subsets than it did in memory subsets.

Profiling relied on immunoSEQ multiplex PCR, and the TCRdb table lists in-frame clones only, not all of them. This sample has 1,400,000 or so clones, with about 98.5% found just once. This receptor was obtained from a man younger than 40 in good health. The V gene is TRBV7-9, the J gene TRBJ2-5; TRBD2 matches 9 bases. The source material was naive CD4+ T cells sorted from blood. Stated subset: CD45RA+ positively selected. CDR3 sequence reads: CASSYVVLAGKETQYF. The CDR3 DNA reads as TGTGCCAGCAGCTATGTCGTGCTAGCGGGAAAAGAGACCCAGTACTTC.